This is a list of T cell receptor beta chains from one sample in a study of EBV T-cell therapy then PD-1 blockade in nasopharyngeal carcinoma. These TCRs are of unknown antigen specificity. The assay was immunoSEQ multiplex PCR, and TCRdb's table has in-frame clones only and misses some. This table holds 14,000 or so clones, approximately 80% found once. The starting material was CD8+ T cells from blood, obtained around day 100 from a patient whose treatment included autologous EBV-specific T cells and nivolumab. These receptors came from a man in his forties with nasopharyngeal carcinoma. The CDR3 runs from the conserved cysteine through the conserved F or W. Fields, in order: V gene, clone size, CDR3 length, D gene, J gene, CDR3 DNA, CDR3 protein. The D gene is left open where the match is weak. Size tells how often a clone was seen (once, few, many) or the class of an expanded clone, and some rows leave it out.

TRBV5-5	once	17	TRBD1	TRBJ1-2	TGTGCCAGCATTCTGGCCCCCGGACAGGGGGATTTCTATGGCTACACCTTC	CASILAPGQGDFYGYTF
TRBV28	NA	14	NA	TRBJ1-5	TGTGCCAGCAGTTACCAGGGCCTGGGGCAGCCCCAGCATTTT	CASSYQGLGQPQHF
TRBV4-2	medium-sized	13	NA	TRBJ2-5	TGTGCCAGCAGCCAAGTTGGCGGAGAGACCCAGTACTTC	CASSQVGGETQYF
TRBV18	NA	14	NA	TRBJ2-3	TGTGCCAGCTCACCGGGACATCTCACAGATACGCAGTATTTT	CASSPGHLTDTQYF
TRBV7-2	NA	18	TRBD1	TRBJ2-1	TGTGCCAGCAGCTTCGATCGGGACAGCTTATACTCCTACAATGAGCAGTTCTTC	CASSFDRDSLYSYNEQFF
TRBV6-2/TRBV6-3	NA	15	TRBD1	TRBJ2-3	TGTGCCAGCAGCTCCGGGGACAGTAGCACAGATACGCAGTATTTT	CASSSGDSSTDTQYF
TRBV6-4	NA	15	TRBD2	TRBJ2-3	TGTGCCAGCAGTGCACTAGCGGGGGGCACAGATACGCAGTATTTT	CASSALAGGTDTQYF
TRBV29-1	few	16	TRBD1	TRBJ1-1	TGCAGCGTTGAACCTGAGACAGGGTGGCCTATGGGTGAAGCTTTCTTT	CSVEPETGWPMGEAFF
TRBV6-2/TRBV6-3	NA	15	TRBD2	TRBJ2-1	TGTGCCAGCAGTAATCCAGCGGGGGATTACAATGAGCAGTTCTTC	CASSNPAGDYNEQFF
TRBV13	NA	14	NA	TRBJ2-3	TGTGCCAGCAGCCCCGGACAGACCACAGATACGCAGTATTTT	CASSPGQTTDTQYF
TRBV30	once	15	NA	TRBJ2-2	TGTGCCTGGAGTGAGGGGACACCCTTAGGCCGGGAGCTGTTTTTT	CAWSEGTPLGRELFF
TRBV6-6	NA	15	NA	TRBJ2-7	TGTGCCAGCAGTTACCTGGCTCGGGGCTCCTACGAGCAGTACTTC	CASSYLARGSYEQYF
TRBV13	NA	12	NA	TRBJ1-5	TGTGCCAGCAGCTGGAGCAATCAGCCCCAGCATTTT	CASSWSNQPQHF
TRBV6-5	NA	15	NA	TRBJ2-1	TGTGCCAGCAGTCTTCGGGACGCCGCCTACAATGAGCAGTTCTTC	CASSLRDAAYNEQFF
TRBV4-1	NA	13	NA	TRBJ1-1	TGCGCCAGCAGCTCGGCGGGGTACACTGAAGCTTTCTTT	CASSSAGYTEAFF
TRBV6-6	NA	15	NA	TRBJ2-5	TGTGCCAGCAGGTTGCGGCCCGCCTCCCAAGAGACCCAGTACTTC	CASRLRPASQETQYF
TRBV5-1	once	15	NA	TRBJ1-4	TGCGCCAGCAGCTTGGCCTGGGATCCTAATGAAAAACTGTTTTTT	CASSLAWDPNEKLFF
TRBV11-3	NA	14	NA	TRBJ1-1	TGTGCCAGCAGCTTTCTAGGGTGGGACACTGAAGCTTTCTTT	CASSFLGWDTEAFF
TRBV6-4	NA	15	NA	TRBJ1-5	TGTGCCAGCAGTGAAAATGAGGGGAGCAATCAGCCCCAGCATTTT	CASSENEGSNQPQHF
TRBV15	NA	14	NA	TRBJ1-5	TGTGCCACCTCAGGGGCCGTGGGCAATCAGCCCCAGCATTTT	CATSGAVGNQPQHF
TRBV7-9	NA	14	TRBD1	TRBJ1-6	TGTGCCAGCAGCCCGGGACAGGGGAATTCACCCCTCCACTTT	CASSPGQGNSPLHF
TRBV9	NA	16	NA	TRBJ2-1	TGTGCCAGCAGCCCCCGGGACGGGGGAAATCGACTTGAGCAGTTCTTC	CASSPRDGGNRLEQFF
TRBV28	NA	14	NA	TRBJ1-2	TGTGCCAGCAGTAGGGACCTAAGGGGAGAGGGCTACACCTTC	CASSRDLRGEGYTF
TRBV15	once	13	NA	TRBJ2-7	TGTGCCACCAGCAGAGATACAGCCTACGAGCAGTACTTC	CATSRDTAYEQYF
TRBV3-1/TRBV3-2	NA	14	NA	TRBJ2-1	TGTGCCAGCAGCCAAGTCCGGGCGCCGGGGGAGCAGTTCTTC	CASSQVRAPGEQFF
TRBV6-4	few	15	TRBD2	TRBJ2-1	TGTGCCAGCAGCGCTTCTAGCGGGGGGTACAATGAGCAGTTCTTC	CASSASSGGYNEQFF
TRBV7-3	NA	15	NA	TRBJ2-3	TGTGCCAGCAGCTTCGTGGGGGCTAACACAGATACGCAGTATTTT	CASSFVGANTDTQYF
TRBV2	once	12	NA	TRBJ2-7	TGTGCCAGCAGTGATAAGTTCTACGAGCAGTACTTC	CASSDKFYEQYF
TRBV7-9	NA	16	NA	TRBJ2-2	TGTGCCAGCAGCAGCCGGGACGCGGGGAGTACCGGGGAGCTGTTTTTT	CASSSRDAGSTGELFF
TRBV2	few	15	NA	TRBJ2-2	TGTGCCAGCGGGACGGCAGAAGTAAGCCCCGGGGAGCTGTTTTTT	CASGTAEVSPGELFF
TRBV2	NA	15	TRBD1	TRBJ2-1	TGTGCCAGCAGGGAAAACAGGGGGCTTTTGGATGAGCAGTTCTTC	CASRENRGLLDEQFF
TRBV6-1	NA	13	NA	TRBJ1-4	TGTGCCAGCAGTGAAGCGCTGGGGGAAAAACTGTTTTTT	CASSEALGEKLFF
TRBV3-1/TRBV3-2	NA	16	NA	TRBJ1-6	TGTGCCAGCAGCCAAGATCGCTCGTACGGAGGGGGACCCCTCCACTTT	CASSQDRSYGGGPLHF
TRBV11-1	few	16	NA	TRBJ1-6	TGTGCCAGCAGCTTAGGAAGGAGCTCCTATAATTCACCCCTCCACTTT	CASSLGRSSYNSPLHF
TRBV7-7	NA	15	NA	TRBJ1-3	TGTGCCAGCAGCTTAGCGCGGGGGGCCGGAAACACCATATATTTT	CASSLARGAGNTIYF
TRBV15	NA	16	NA	TRBJ1-5	TGTGCCACCAGCAGAGATGCAGGGATTAGCAATCAGCCCCAGCATTTT	CATSRDAGISNQPQHF
TRBV6-5	NA	13	NA	TRBJ1-1	TGTGCCAGCAGTTACTACAGGGCAACTGAAGCTTTCTTT	CASSYYRATEAFF
TRBV19	NA	15	NA	TRBJ1-2	TGTGCCAGTAGTATATTTCGGACTGCCCCCTCCGGCTACACCTTC	CASSIFRTAPSGYTF
TRBV7-2	NA	14	TRBD1	TRBJ1-1	TGTGCCAGCAGCTTAGGACAGGGAGTCGGTGAAGCTTTCTTT	CASSLGQGVGEAFF
TRBV27	NA	16	TRBD1	TRBJ2-7	TGTGCCAGCAGTTTAAGTAAAGGGACAGGGATGAACGAGCAGTACTTC	CASSLSKGTGMNEQYF
TRBV5-8	NA	11	NA	TRBJ1-1	TGTGCCAGCGGAGGGCTCAAGGTCGCTTTCTTT	CASGGLKVAFF
TRBV27	NA	17	TRBD1	TRBJ1-6	TGTGCCAGCAGTTTATTCCAGGGGGCGCGGGGCAATTCACCCCTCCACTTT	CASSLFQGARGNSPLHF
TRBV10-3	NA	13	NA	TRBJ1-2	TGTGCCACCACAACAGGGAATAACTATGGCTACACCTTC	CATTTGNNYGYTF
TRBV7-9	NA	16	TRBD2	TRBJ2-3	TGTGCCAGCAGCCCTTGGGATAGCGGGGACACAGATACGCAGTATTTT	CASSPWDSGDTDTQYF
TRBV27	once	14	TRBD1	TRBJ2-7	TGTGCCAGCAGTTTTCGGACAGGGGGCTACGAGCAGTACTTC	CASSFRTGGYEQYF